The rows below give T cell receptor beta chains drawn from one sample of a study of OX40 agonist ivuxolimab in advanced cancers. Profiled with immunoSEQ multiplex PCR; TCRdb holds only in-frame clones, not every one. The table records 25,000 to 30,000 clones, around 85% of them present only once. The material was CD4+ or CD8+ T cells sorted from blood, obtained in a trial of the OX40 agonist ivuxolimab. These receptors were taken from an adult with an advanced solid tumor such as melanoma, head and neck, liver or kidney cancer. Each CDR3 is given with its conserved first and last residue. The D gene is left open where the match is weak. Clone size appears in some rows only: once, few, many, or a class for an expanded clone.

abundance: NA; d_gene: TRBD1; j_gene: TRBJ2-5; v_gene: TRBV7-9; CDR3nt: TGTGCCAGCAGCCCGGACAGGGGTGAGACCCAGTACTTC; CDR3aa: CASSPDRGETQYF
abundance: NA; d_gene: NA; j_gene: TRBJ2-5; v_gene: TRBV28; CDR3nt: TGTGCCAGCCCAGAGCGGCGAGAGACCCAGTACTTC; CDR3aa: CASPERRETQYF
abundance: NA; d_gene: NA; j_gene: TRBJ1-5; v_gene: TRBV7-8; CDR3nt: TGTGCCAGCAGCTTACAGGGATATAGCAATCAGCCCCAGCATTTT; CDR3aa: CASSLQGYSNQPQHF
abundance: NA; d_gene: TRBD2; j_gene: TRBJ2-4; v_gene: TRBV27; CDR3nt: TGTGCCAGCAGTTTATTGGGAGCGGGGGGGCCGGGCATTCAGTACTTC; CDR3aa: CASSLLGAGGPGIQYF
abundance: few; d_gene: NA; j_gene: TRBJ1-1; v_gene: TRBV9; CDR3nt: TGTGCCAGCAGCCAGGTGAGGACTGAAGCTTTCTTT; CDR3aa: CASSQVRTEAFF
abundance: NA; d_gene: TRBD1; j_gene: TRBJ1-2; v_gene: TRBV18; CDR3nt: TGTGCCAGCTCAAAGGACAGGGGCTACTTTATGTGGTATGGCTACACCTTC; CDR3aa: CASSKDRGYFMWYGYTF
abundance: NA; d_gene: NA; j_gene: TRBJ2-6; v_gene: TRBV6-1; CDR3nt: TGTGCCAGCAGTACCGACAGCTCTGGGGCCAACGTCCTGACTTTC; CDR3aa: CASSTDSSGANVLTF
abundance: NA; d_gene: TRBD1; j_gene: TRBJ1-2; v_gene: TRBV28; CDR3nt: TGTGCCAGCAGTTTAGACCCGGACAGGGGGCTTTTCTATGGCTACACCTTC; CDR3aa: CASSLDPDRGLFYGYTF
abundance: NA; d_gene: NA; j_gene: TRBJ1-5; v_gene: TRBV7-8; CDR3nt: TGTGCCAGCAGCCCAGCCCCAGCAGGGGCGAATCAGCCCCAGCATTTT; CDR3aa: CASSPAPAGANQPQHF
abundance: NA; d_gene: TRBD2; j_gene: TRBJ2-3; v_gene: TRBV15; CDR3nt: TGTGCCACCAGCAGAGTTGAAGCGGGACCTTCAGGGGATACGCAGTATTTT; CDR3aa: CATSRVEAGPSGDTQYF
abundance: once; d_gene: NA; j_gene: TRBJ2-7; v_gene: TRBV4-1; CDR3nt: TGCGCCAGCAGCCAACCCGACAGCTCCTACGAGCAGTACTTC; CDR3aa: CASSQPDSSYEQYF
abundance: NA; d_gene: TRBD1; j_gene: TRBJ2-7; v_gene: TRBV11-2; CDR3nt: TGTGCCAGCAGGGACAGGACGGCCTTTTACGAGCAGTACTTC; CDR3aa: CASRDRTAFYEQYF
abundance: once; d_gene: NA; j_gene: TRBJ1-1; v_gene: TRBV7-3; CDR3nt: TGTGCCAGCAGCTTACAAGGGGTCATGAACACTGAAGCTTTCTTT; CDR3aa: CASSLQGVMNTEAFF
abundance: NA; d_gene: TRBD1; j_gene: TRBJ1-5; v_gene: TRBV4-2; CDR3nt: TGTGCCAGCAGCCAAGAAGAACAGGGGGGCAATCAGCCCCAGCATTTT; CDR3aa: CASSQEEQGGNQPQHF
abundance: NA; d_gene: NA; j_gene: TRBJ1-1; v_gene: TRBV9; CDR3nt: TGTGCCAGCAGCCCGAAAGGTGGAAACACTGAAGCTTTCTTT; CDR3aa: CASSPKGGNTEAFF
abundance: once; d_gene: TRBD1; j_gene: TRBJ1-1; v_gene: TRBV19; CDR3nt: TGTGCCAGTAGTACCTCGGGGGGGGACAGTAAAGCTTTCTTT; CDR3aa: CASSTSGGDSKAFF
abundance: once; d_gene: NA; j_gene: TRBJ2-7; v_gene: TRBV27; CDR3nt: TGTGCCAGCAGTATCTCACATTCCTACGAGCAGTACTTC; CDR3aa: CASSISHSYEQYF
abundance: NA; d_gene: TRBD2; j_gene: TRBJ2-1; v_gene: TRBV2; CDR3nt: TGTGCCAGCAGGACTAGCGCGGACGGTGAGCAGTTCTTC; CDR3aa: CASRTSADGEQFF
abundance: NA; d_gene: NA; j_gene: TRBJ2-7; v_gene: TRBV4-1; CDR3nt: TGCGCCAGCAGCCAAGCTCAAGGGAACGAGCAGTACTTC; CDR3aa: CASSQAQGNEQYF
abundance: NA; d_gene: NA; j_gene: TRBJ1-5; v_gene: TRBV16; CDR3nt: TGTGCCAGCGACCCCTGGGGCGGGGACAATCAGCCCCAGCATTTT; CDR3aa: CASDPWGGDNQPQHF